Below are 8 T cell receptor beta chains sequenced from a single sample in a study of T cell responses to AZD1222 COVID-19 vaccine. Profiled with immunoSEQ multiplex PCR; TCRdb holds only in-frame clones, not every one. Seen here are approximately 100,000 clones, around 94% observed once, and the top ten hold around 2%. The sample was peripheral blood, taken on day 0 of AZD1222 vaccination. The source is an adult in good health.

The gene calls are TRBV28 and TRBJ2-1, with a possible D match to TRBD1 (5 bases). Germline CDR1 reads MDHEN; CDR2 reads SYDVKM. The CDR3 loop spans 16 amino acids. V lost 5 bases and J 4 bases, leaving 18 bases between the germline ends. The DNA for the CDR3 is TGTGCCAGCAGTCCGCGACAGAACCGCCCTTACAATGAGCAGTTCTTC. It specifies CASSPRQNRPYNEQFF.

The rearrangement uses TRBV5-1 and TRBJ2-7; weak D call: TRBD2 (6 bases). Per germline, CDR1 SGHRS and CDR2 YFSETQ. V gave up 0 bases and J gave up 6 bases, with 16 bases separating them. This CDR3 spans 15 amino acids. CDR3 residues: CASSLDAGPAFEQYF. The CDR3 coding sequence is TGCGCCAGCAGCTTGGATGCGGGACCCGCTTTCGAGCAGTACTTC.

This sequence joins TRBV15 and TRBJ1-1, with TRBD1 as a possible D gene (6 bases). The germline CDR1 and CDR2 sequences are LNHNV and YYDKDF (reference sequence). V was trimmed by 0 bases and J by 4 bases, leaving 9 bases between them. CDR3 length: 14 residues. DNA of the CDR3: TGTGCCACCAGCAGAGATGGAGGGGGCACTGAAGCTTTCTTT. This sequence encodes CATSRDGGGTEAFF.

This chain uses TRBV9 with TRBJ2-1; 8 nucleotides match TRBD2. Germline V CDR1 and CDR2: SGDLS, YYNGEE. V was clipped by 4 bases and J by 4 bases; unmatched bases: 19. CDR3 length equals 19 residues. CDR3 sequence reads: CASSQGLRAGGLGYNEQFF. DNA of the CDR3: TGTGCCAGCAGCCAGGGGCTTAGGGCGGGAGGTTTGGGATACAATGAGCAGTTCTTC.

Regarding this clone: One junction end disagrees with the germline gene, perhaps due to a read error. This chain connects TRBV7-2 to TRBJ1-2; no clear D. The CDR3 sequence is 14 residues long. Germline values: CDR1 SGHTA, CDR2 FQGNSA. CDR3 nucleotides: TGTGCCAGCAGCTTAGTGGCGGCCGACTACGGCTACACCTTC. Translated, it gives CASSLVAADYGYTF. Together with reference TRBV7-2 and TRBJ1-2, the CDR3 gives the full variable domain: GAGVSQSPSNKVTEKGKDVELRCDPISGHTALYWYRQSLGQGLEFLIYFQGNSAPDKSGLPSDRFSAERTGGSVSTLTIQRTQQEDSAVYLCASSLVAADYGYTFGSGTRLTVV.

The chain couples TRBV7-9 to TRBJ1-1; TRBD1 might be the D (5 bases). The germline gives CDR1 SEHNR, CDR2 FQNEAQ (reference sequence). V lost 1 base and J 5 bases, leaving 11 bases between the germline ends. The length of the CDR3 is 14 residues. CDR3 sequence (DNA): TGTGCCAGCAGCTTAGGGGGGTTGCGGACTGAAGCTTTCTTT. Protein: CASSLGGLRTEAFF.

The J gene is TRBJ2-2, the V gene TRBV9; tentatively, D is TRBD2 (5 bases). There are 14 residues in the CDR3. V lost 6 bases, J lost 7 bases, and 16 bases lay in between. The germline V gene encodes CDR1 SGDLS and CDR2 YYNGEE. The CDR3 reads CASNGEGRGGELFF. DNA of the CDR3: TGTGCCAGCAACGGGGAAGGGCGCGGCGGGGAGCTGTTTTTT.

The DNA for the CDR3 is TGTGCCAGCAGTGACTCGACTAGCGGGAGCAATGAGCAGTTCTTC. Amino acids: CASSDSTSGSNEQFF. The V gene is TRBV6-4, the J gene TRBJ2-1; 12 bases are a match to TRBD2. Germline V CDR1 and CDR2: MRHNA, SNTAGT. The trim removed 0 bases at V and 6 bases at J, leaving 0 bases unmatched. The CDR3 runs to 15 residues.